The rows below give T cell receptor beta chains drawn from one sample of a study of T cell responses to AZD1222 COVID-19 vaccine. Here immunoSEQ multiplex PCR was the method, and the copy in TCRdb shows in-frame clones only, minus some. The data contain roughly 120,000 clones, 88% of them singletons. The sample in question was peripheral blood, obtained on day 0 of AZD1222 vaccination. The receptors here all came from an adult in good health. The conserved cysteine and the conserved F or W are not part of the CDR3 here. Fields, in order: J gene, V gene, CDR3 protein.

J gene: TRBJ2-1
V gene: TRBV3-1/TRBV3-2
CDR3 protein: ASTPSGGGDNEQF

J gene: TRBJ2-1
V gene: TRBV3-1/TRBV3-2
CDR3 protein: ASSQVREQF

J gene: TRBJ2-5
V gene: TRBV14
CDR3 protein: ASSQAGVGKETQY

J gene: TRBJ2-1
V gene: TRBV27
CDR3 protein: ASSPTQRDEQF

J gene: TRBJ1-5
V gene: TRBV25-1
CDR3 protein: ASSPGQGQPQH

J gene: TRBJ2-1
V gene: TRBV27
CDR3 protein: ASSLGPGALVEQF

J gene: TRBJ1-2
V gene: TRBV7-8
CDR3 protein: ASSSPGRGSSYGYT

J gene: TRBJ1-2
V gene: TRBV4-2
CDR3 protein: ASREQGKGKGYT

J gene: TRBJ2-3
V gene: TRBV21-1
CDR3 protein: ASSKSLAGQYTDTQY

J gene: TRBJ1-1
V gene: TRBV6-6
CDR3 protein: ASSSGTGVWGTEAF

J gene: TRBJ1-4
V gene: TRBV3-1/TRBV3-2
CDR3 protein: ASSRDRIQVEKLF

J gene: TRBJ2-3
V gene: TRBV11-3
CDR3 protein: ASSLAGGLGKDTQY

J gene: TRBJ2-7
V gene: TRBV20-1
CDR3 protein: SAITGAEQY

J gene: TRBJ1-1
V gene: TRBV7-8
CDR3 protein: ASSLLQLNTEAF

J gene: TRBJ1-5
V gene: TRBV10-2
CDR3 protein: ASTGQADQPQH

J gene: TRBJ1-4
V gene: TRBV24-1
CDR3 protein: ATSATNEKLF

J gene: TRBJ1-2
V gene: TRBV5-6
CDR3 protein: ASSLGTRNYGYT

J gene: TRBJ1-1
V gene: TRBV24-1
CDR3 protein: ATSERTGARGAF

J gene: TRBJ1-1
V gene: TRBV12-3/TRBV12-4
CDR3 protein: ASSRGLDTEAF

J gene: TRBJ1-5
V gene: TRBV5-5
CDR3 protein: ASSWGRGENQPQH

J gene: TRBJ1-4
V gene: TRBV28
CDR3 protein: ASRPRQENEKLF

J gene: TRBJ1-2
V gene: TRBV14
CDR3 protein: ASSLGLLTNYGYT

J gene: TRBJ2-7
V gene: TRBV5-8
CDR3 protein: ASSPVPYEQY

J gene: TRBJ1-2
V gene: TRBV12-3/TRBV12-4
CDR3 protein: ASSFGQSYGYT

J gene: TRBJ1-1
V gene: TRBV12-5
CDR3 protein: ASGSGQRTEAF

J gene: TRBJ1-1
V gene: TRBV7-2
CDR3 protein: ASGSRQGANTEAF

J gene: TRBJ1-3
V gene: TRBV5-5
CDR3 protein: ASSQGRNSGNTIY

J gene: TRBJ1-1
V gene: TRBV5-4
CDR3 protein: ASSPQGGERDVTEAF

J gene: TRBJ2-3
V gene: TRBV4-1
CDR3 protein: ASSGRTGDGDTQY

J gene: TRBJ1-2
V gene: TRBV5-1
CDR3 protein: ASSLSGGYT

J gene: TRBJ2-1
V gene: TRBV19
CDR3 protein: ASSIGGQGPRELF

J gene: TRBJ2-1
V gene: TRBV29-1
CDR3 protein: SVTGVGSYNEQF

J gene: TRBJ2-3
V gene: TRBV5-6
CDR3 protein: ASSLAGTGGSTDTQY

J gene: TRBJ2-7
V gene: TRBV19
CDR3 protein: ASSIDIAAVQQY

J gene: TRBJ2-1
V gene: TRBV19
CDR3 protein: ASSNLRGLAGKSYNEQF

J gene: TRBJ2-1
V gene: TRBV5-1
CDR3 protein: ASTLDGLRAYNEQF

J gene: TRBJ2-7
V gene: TRBV19
CDR3 protein: ASSFPGQPYEQY

J gene: TRBJ1-1
V gene: TRBV5-6
CDR3 protein: ASSLEGRPNTEAF

J gene: TRBJ2-2
V gene: TRBV3-1/TRBV3-2
CDR3 protein: ASSQDAAGQAGELF

J gene: TRBJ1-1
V gene: TRBV5-4
CDR3 protein: ASSRGDTMNTEAF

J gene: TRBJ1-1
V gene: TRBV2
CDR3 protein: ASRADRQLPEAF

J gene: TRBJ1-2
V gene: TRBV7-9
CDR3 protein: ASSPPGALGYT

J gene: TRBJ2-2
V gene: TRBV6-6
CDR3 protein: ASSPRGRGIWTGELF

J gene: TRBJ1-2
V gene: TRBV4-1
CDR3 protein: ASSQGRDRDGYT

J gene: TRBJ1-5
V gene: TRBV12-3/TRBV12-4
CDR3 protein: ASSLGSNQPQH